The entry below describes one T cell receptor beta chain. As yet, its antigen is unknown. Germline V gene data show CDR1 as SQVTM and CDR2 as ANQGSEA. V lost 8 bases, J lost 9 bases, and 20 bases lay in between. CDR3 length: 13 amino acids. Molecular barcoded adaptors covering alpha/delta and beta/gamma chains were used on 400 ng RNA. TCRdb reanalysed the reads using MiXCR and keeps one entry per CDR3 protein. The sample holds more than 100,000 distinct CDR3 sequences, 10% to 15% seen once. The source of the sample is a study of read filtering for tumor transcriptome and immune sequencing. Whole-study results and caveats: The sorted CD138-negative fraction was a mixed bone marrow immune population, not purified T cells. IR-seq and RNA-seq agreed better without single-read clonotypes.

Sequenced input: a population of CD138-negative cells sorted from bone marrow. The chain employs TRBV29-1 and TRBJ2-1, with D possibly being TRBD2 (7 bases). This TCR derives from a donor aged 40 or over with multiple myeloma. As DNA, the CDR3 is TGCAGCTTCACTAGTGGGGGGGCACGTGAGCAGTTCTTC. Its protein product is CSFTSGGAREQFF.